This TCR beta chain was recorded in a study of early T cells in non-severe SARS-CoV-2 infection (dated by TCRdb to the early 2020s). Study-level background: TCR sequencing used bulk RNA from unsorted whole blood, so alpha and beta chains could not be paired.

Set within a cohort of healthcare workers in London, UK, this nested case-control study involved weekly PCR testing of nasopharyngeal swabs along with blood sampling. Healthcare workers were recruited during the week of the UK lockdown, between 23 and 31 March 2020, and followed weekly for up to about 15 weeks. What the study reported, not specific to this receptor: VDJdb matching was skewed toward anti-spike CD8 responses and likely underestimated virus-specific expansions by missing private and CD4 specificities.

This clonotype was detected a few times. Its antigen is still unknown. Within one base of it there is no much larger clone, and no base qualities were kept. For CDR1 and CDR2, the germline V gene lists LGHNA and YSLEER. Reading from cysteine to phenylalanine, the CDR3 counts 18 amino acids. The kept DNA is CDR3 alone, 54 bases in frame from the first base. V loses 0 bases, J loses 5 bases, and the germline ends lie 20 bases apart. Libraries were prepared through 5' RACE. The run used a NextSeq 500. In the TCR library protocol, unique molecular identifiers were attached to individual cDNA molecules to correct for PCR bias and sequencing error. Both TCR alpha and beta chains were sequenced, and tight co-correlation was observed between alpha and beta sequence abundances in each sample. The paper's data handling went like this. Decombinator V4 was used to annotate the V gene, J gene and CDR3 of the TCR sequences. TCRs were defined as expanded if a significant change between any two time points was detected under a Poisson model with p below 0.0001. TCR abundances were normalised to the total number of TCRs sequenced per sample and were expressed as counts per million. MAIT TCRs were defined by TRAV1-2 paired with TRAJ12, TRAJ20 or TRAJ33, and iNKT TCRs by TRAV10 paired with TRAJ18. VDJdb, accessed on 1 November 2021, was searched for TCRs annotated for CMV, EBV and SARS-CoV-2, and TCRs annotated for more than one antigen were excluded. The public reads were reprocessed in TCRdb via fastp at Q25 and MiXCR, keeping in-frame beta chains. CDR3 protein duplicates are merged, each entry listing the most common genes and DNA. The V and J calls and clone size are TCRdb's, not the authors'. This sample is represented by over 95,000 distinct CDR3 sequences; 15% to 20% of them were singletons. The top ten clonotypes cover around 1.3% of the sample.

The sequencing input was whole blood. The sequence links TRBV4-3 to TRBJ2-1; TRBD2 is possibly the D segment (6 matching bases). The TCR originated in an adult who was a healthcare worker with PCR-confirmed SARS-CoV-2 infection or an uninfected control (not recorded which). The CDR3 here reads CASSQDLGVEGLDNEQFF. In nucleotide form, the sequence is TGCGCCAGCAGCCAAGATCTCGGGGTGGAGGGACTGGACAATGAGCAGTTCTTC.